A single TCR beta chain is shown here with its context. In the original workflow: Nucleated cell counts were estimated from reference gene primer amplification. The method was immunoSEQ multiplex PCR; TCRdb's version includes in-frame clones alone and lacks a portion of them. V, J and clone size reflect that table, while D and trimming were determined from the DNA. The data show about 87,000 clones, around 82% seen once. Germline V gene sequence: CDR1 SEHNR, CDR2 FQNEAQ (reference sequence). CDR3 length: 18 residues. After removal of 4 bases from V and 4 bases from J, the junction contained 14 bases not matched to a gene. Seattle researchers signed up patients amid active infection and tracked them longitudinally. The sample originates from a study of blood T cell repertoires in COVID-19. Turning to the study itself: COVID-19 samples from acute and convalescent phases originated in the United States, Italy and Spain. PBMCs, B-cell-depleted T cells, or T cells were the source of the cDNA or gDNA that made up the material.

The TCR originated in a woman at least 80 years old with COVID-19, enrolled during active disease. Sequences were obtained from peripheral blood. The rearrangement links TRBV7-9 to TRBJ2-1; 9 bases agree with TRBD2. The CDR3 sequence is CASSSSRGGTSIYNEQFF. The CDR3 DNA sequence: TGTGCCAGCAGCTCCTCCCGGGGAGGGACTAGCATTTACAATGAGCAGTTCTTC.